This TCR beta chain comes out of a study of CD8 T cells in Susac syndrome. This clonotype was found a few times. RNA, at about 0.45 to 1 ug, was reverse transcribed with random hexamers. Across 54 Vbeta and 13 Jbeta, immunoSEQ multiplex PCR amplified TCR beta CDR3. TCRdb passed the immunoSEQ multiplex PCR reads through MiXCR, listing each CDR3 protein once. The table shows about 300,000 distinct CDR3 sequences, with 89% occurring only once. V lost 3 bases to trimming and J lost 3 bases; unmatched junction nucleotides: 6. The CDR3 has 15 residues. Germline V gives CDR1 SGHTA, CDR2 FQGNSA. V is TRBV7-2 and J is TRBJ1-1, with 8 positions matching TRBD1. Input material: CD8+ T cells from PBMCs. The TCR sequence derives from a human donor with multiple sclerosis. The DNA of the CDR3 is TGTGCCAGCAGCTTCGCCGGGACAGGCTACACTGAAGCTTTCTTT. Its protein product is CASSFAGTGYTEAFF.